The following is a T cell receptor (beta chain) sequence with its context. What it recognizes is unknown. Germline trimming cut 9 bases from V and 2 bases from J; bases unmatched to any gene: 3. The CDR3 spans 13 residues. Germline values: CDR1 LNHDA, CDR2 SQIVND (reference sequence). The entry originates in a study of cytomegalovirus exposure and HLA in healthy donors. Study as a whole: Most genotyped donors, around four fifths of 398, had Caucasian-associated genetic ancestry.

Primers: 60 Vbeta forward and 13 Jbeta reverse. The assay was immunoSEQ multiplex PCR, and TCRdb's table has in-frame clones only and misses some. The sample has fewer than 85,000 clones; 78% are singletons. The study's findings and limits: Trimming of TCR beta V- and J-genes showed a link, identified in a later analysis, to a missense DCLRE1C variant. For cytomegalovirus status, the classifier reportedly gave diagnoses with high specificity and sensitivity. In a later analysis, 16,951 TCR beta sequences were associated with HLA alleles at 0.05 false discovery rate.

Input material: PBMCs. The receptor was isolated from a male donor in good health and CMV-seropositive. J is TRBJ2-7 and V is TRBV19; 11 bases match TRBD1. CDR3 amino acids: CASPGQGAYEQYF. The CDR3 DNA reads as TGTGCCAGCCCGGGACAGGGGGCCTACGAGCAGTACTTC.